The subject of this entry is one T cell receptor (beta chain). Antigen specificity is unknown. This sample was taken from a study of vaccination and CD4 T cells after COVID-19. Time point defined: late sampling 161 to 241 days after vaccination in a few convalescent patients. The sample's treatment: roughly nine-day PBMC culture with coronavirus spike peptide pools or control peptides (ViraFEST assay). An Oncomine TCR Beta short-read assay was used to sequence the DNA from cultured CD4+ T cells. From cultured CD4+ T cells, genomic DNA was extracted. TCRdb re-called the PCR reads with MiXCR, one entry per CDR3 protein. The table records more than 15,000 distinct CDR3 sequences, over 45% of them present only once. The receptor's source is a human donor who had recovered from COVID-19. This specimen was CD4+ T cells from blood, cultured in vitro, taken about 7 months after SARS-CoV-2 vaccination.

The CDR3 nucleotides read TGTGCCAGCAGTCACACTGTTAGCTCCTACAATGAGCAGTTCTTC. It translates to CASSHTVSSYNEQFF. The V and J genes are TRBV6-1 and TRBJ2-1; D call uncertain. V shed 5 bases and J shed 0 bases, with 11 bases lying between them. The CDR3 is 15 residues long. Germline values: CDR1 MNHNS, CDR2 SASEGT.